Listed below are T cell receptor beta chains from one sample, sequenced in a study of T cell responses to AZD1222 COVID-19 vaccine. Libraries were prepared by immunoSEQ multiplex PCR; TCRdb keeps only in-frame clonotypes and omits some of them. The sample includes 140,000 to 150,000 clones, about 91% of them seen just once. The material was peripheral blood, obtained on day 0 of AZD1222 vaccination. The receptor source for this set is an adult in good health. Both conserved end residues are part of each CDR3. D genes are given only for firm matches. Clone size is shown for a subset of rows, as once, few, many or a class of expanded clone.

v_call	j_call	clone_size	d_call	cdr3_aa	cdr3_nt
TRBV18	TRBJ1-1	NA	NA	CASSPPNLNTEAFF	TGTGCCAGCTCCCCCCCCAACTTGAACACTGAAGCTTTCTTT
TRBV27	TRBJ1-1	NA	TRBD1	CASSWTGANTEAFF	TGTGCCAGCAGCTGGACAGGGGCGAACACTGAAGCTTTCTTT
TRBV7-9	TRBJ1-2	once	TRBD1	CASSRQGRDYGYTF	TGTGCCAGCAGCCGACAGGGGAGGGACTATGGCTACACCTTC
TRBV25-1	TRBJ2-5	NA	TRBD2	CASTLLAGVGETQYF	TGTGCCAGCACATTACTAGCGGGAGTTGGAGAGACCCAGTACTTC
TRBV30	TRBJ2-6	NA	TRBD2	CAWGRGASGANVLTF	TGTGCCTGGGGGCGGGGGGCCTCTGGGGCCAACGTCCTGACTTTC
TRBV6-2/TRBV6-3	TRBJ1-2	few	NA	CASSSLGQPLYGYTF	TGTGCCAGCAGTTCCCTCGGGCAGCCCCTCTATGGCTACACCTTC
TRBV7-2	TRBJ1-2	NA	TRBD1	CASSPGTGMGGYTF	TGTGCCAGCAGCCCCGGGACAGGGATGGGTGGCTACACCTTC
TRBV7-2	TRBJ1-4	NA	TRBD1	CASSLALQGREKLFF	TGTGCCAGCAGCTTAGCTTTACAGGGGCGGGAAAAACTGTTTTTT
TRBV7-9	TRBJ2-1	NA	NA	CASSPSGGGVNNEQFF	TGTGCCAGCAGCCCATCCGGCGGCGGGGTTAACAATGAGCAGTTCTTC
TRBV13	TRBJ2-7	NA	TRBD1	CASSSRDRGRFHEQYF	TGTGCCAGCAGCTCGAGGGACAGGGGGCGGTTCCACGAGCAGTACTTC
TRBV3-1/TRBV3-2	TRBJ2-5	NA	NA	CASSRGVSQETQYF	TGTGCCAGCAGCCGGGGAGTAAGCCAAGAGACCCAGTACTTC
TRBV5-6	TRBJ2-7	NA	TRBD1	CASSPIRDRKYEQYF	TGTGCCAGCAGCCCTATCCGGGACAGGAAATACGAGCAGTACTTC
TRBV20-1	TRBJ2-7	NA	NA	CSASRSYEQYF	TGCAGTGCTAGTAGGAGCTACGAGCAGTACTTC
TRBV6-5	TRBJ1-3	once	TRBD1	CASSYETGFGNTIYF	TGTGCCAGCAGTTACGAGACAGGGTTTGGAAACACCATATATTTT
TRBV14	TRBJ1-1	NA	NA	CASNKRGNPLLRAFF	TGTGCCAGCAACAAAAGGGGGAACCCCCTACTACGAGCTTTCTTT
TRBV7-6	TRBJ2-1	NA	TRBD1	CASSLAGQGRNEQFF	TGTGCCAGCAGCTTAGCGGGACAGGGTCGCAATGAGCAGTTCTTC
TRBV24-1	TRBJ1-5	NA	NA	CATSEWTTNQPQHF	TGTGCCACCAGTGAGTGGACGACTAATCAGCCCCAGCATTTT
TRBV4-3	TRBJ2-7	NA	TRBD2	CASSPAGTSGSEQYF	TGCGCCAGCAGCCCCGCCGGGACTAGCGGGAGCGAGCAGTACTTC
TRBV5-6	TRBJ2-5	NA	NA	CASSWWGTEETQYF	TGTGCCAGCAGCTGGTGGGGGACCGAGGAGACCCAGTACTTC
TRBV3-1/TRBV3-2	TRBJ1-2	NA	TRBD1	CASSQVTRRDRVGGYTF	TGTGCCAGCAGCCAAGTTACTAGGCGGGACAGGGTGGGCGGCTACACCTTC
TRBV7-2	TRBJ2-7	NA	NA	CASSSPSEPLGEQYF	TGTGCCAGCAGCTCCCCTTCTGAACCCTTGGGAGAGCAGTACTTC
TRBV5-4	TRBJ1-1	NA	TRBD1	CASSLPNDRGVKLDTEAFF	TGTGCCAGCAGCTTGCCAAACGACAGGGGGGTAAAGTTGGACACTGAAGCTTTCTTT
TRBV5-5	TRBJ2-7	once	NA	CASSRPDGSYEQYF	TGTGCCAGCAGCCGGCCTGACGGCTCCTACGAGCAGTACTTC
TRBV6-2/TRBV6-3	TRBJ2-2	NA	TRBD2	CASSTFGLAADTGELFF	TGTGCCAGCAGTACCTTTGGGCTAGCGGCCGACACCGGGGAGCTGTTTTTT
TRBV29-1	TRBJ2-7	NA	NA	CSVDTTEGGSSYEQYF	TGCAGCGTTGACACAACGGAAGGGGGTTCCTCCTACGAGCAGTACTTC
TRBV7-8	TRBJ1-5	NA	TRBD1	CASSSPLIGQGNQPQHF	TGTGCCAGCAGCTCGCCCCTCATAGGACAGGGAAATCAGCCCCAGCATTTT
TRBV19	TRBJ2-7	NA	NA	CASSIGGGPYEQYF	TGTGCCAGTAGTATTGGTGGGGGTCCTTACGAGCAGTACTTC
TRBV4-3	TRBJ2-1	NA	NA	CASSRGPNNEQFF	TGCGCCAGCAGCCGCGGACCCAACAATGAGCAGTTCTTC
TRBV28	TRBJ1-1	NA	TRBD1	CASSGQGRINTEAFF	TGTGCCAGCAGCGGACAGGGGAGGATTAACACTGAAGCTTTCTTT
TRBV24-1	TRBJ1-2	NA	NA	CATSPQGKSYTF	TGTGCCACCAGTCCACAGGGTAAGAGCTACACCTTC
TRBV19	TRBJ2-3	NA	TRBD1	CASSDRQGATDTQYF	TGTGCCAGTAGTGACCGACAGGGGGCAACAGATACGCAGTATTTT
TRBV12-3/TRBV12-4	TRBJ1-1	NA	NA	CASSLLSDTEAFF	TGTGCCAGCAGCCTCCTATCTGACACTGAAGCTTTCTTT
TRBV7-2	TRBJ1-2	NA	TRBD1	CASSLTLTGVGGYTF	TGTGCCAGCAGCCTAACACTGACAGGGGTGGGCGGCTACACCTTC
TRBV12-3/TRBV12-4	TRBJ1-2	few	NA	CATQGRSYGYTF	TGTGCCACCCAAGGACGGAGCTATGGCTACACCTTC
TRBV27	TRBJ2-7	NA	TRBD1	CASSLLRGHEQYF	TGTGCCAGCAGTTTGCTCAGGGGGCACGAGCAGTACTTC
TRBV6-5	TRBJ2-7	NA	NA	CASSRITTGFYEQYF	TGTGCCAGCAGTAGGATAACTACAGGTTTCTACGAGCAGTACTTC
TRBV21-1	TRBJ1-1	NA	NA	CASSPPAFF	TGTGCCAGCAGCCCCCCTGCTTTCTTT
TRBV19	TRBJ1-2	NA	TRBD1	CASSISDRGYGYTF	TGTGCCAGTAGTATCTCAGACAGGGGGTATGGCTACACCTTC